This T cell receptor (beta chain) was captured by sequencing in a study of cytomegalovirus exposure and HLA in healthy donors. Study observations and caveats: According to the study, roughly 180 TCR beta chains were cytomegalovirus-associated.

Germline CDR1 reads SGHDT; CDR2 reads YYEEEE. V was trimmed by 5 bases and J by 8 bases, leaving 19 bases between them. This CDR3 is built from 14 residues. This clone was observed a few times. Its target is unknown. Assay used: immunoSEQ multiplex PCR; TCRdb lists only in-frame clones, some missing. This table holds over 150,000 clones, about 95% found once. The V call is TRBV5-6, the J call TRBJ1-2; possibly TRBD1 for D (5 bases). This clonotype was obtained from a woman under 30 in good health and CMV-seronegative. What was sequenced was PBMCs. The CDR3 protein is CASRGRGKGRGYTF. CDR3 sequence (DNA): TGTGCCAGCAGGGGACGCGGGAAAGGACGAGGCTACACCTTC.